One sample yielded the 15 T cell receptor beta chains listed below, sequenced in a study of T cell clonotyping in hematopoietic cell transplantation. TCRdb's copy holds only in-frame clones and misses some; the assay was immunoSEQ multiplex PCR. In the table there are about 4,400 clones, approximately 70% of which are singletons. The sequencing here drew on PBMCs, taken 100 days after allogeneic stem cell transplant. The receptors originated from a male patient in his sixties who had an allogeneic stem cell transplant, so the T cells may come from the graft donor. Some clones in this sample may be carry-over from other donors' samples.

This clone appeared a single time. The V and J genes are TRBV5-6 and TRBJ2-7, with no clear D. Per the germline V gene, CDR1 is SGHDT and CDR2 is YYEEEE. V was clipped by 6 bases and J by 3 bases, with 10 bases between them. CDR3 length: 12 residues. As DNA, the CDR3 is TGTGCCAGCACCTTTACGGGCTACGAGCAGTACTTC. Translating it yields CASTFTGYEQYF. Complete variable domain (other parts from reference TRBV5-6 and TRBJ2-7): DAGVTQSPTHLIKTRGQQVTLRCSPKSGHDTVSWYQQALGQGPQFIFQYYEEEERQRGNFPDRFSGHQFPNYSSELNVNALLLGDSALYLCASTFTGYEQYFGPGTRLTVT.

The V and J genes are TRBV27 and TRBJ2-7; tentatively, D is TRBD1 (6 bases). V gave up 4 bases and J gave up 3 bases, with 16 bases separating them. From germline, CDR1 is MNHEY and CDR2 SMNVEV (reference sequence). The CDR3 spans 15 residues. The CDR3 here is CASSSQGFFVYEQYF. The CDR3 DNA sequence: TGTGCCAGCAGTTCGCAGGGGTTCTTTGTCTACGAGCAGTACTTC.

This clone was picked up a small number of times. CDR3 nucleotides: TGTGCCAGCAGCTTCGGACCACCTTCACCCCTCCACTTT. This codes for CASSFGPPSPLHF. V is TRBV11-2 and J is TRBJ1-6; D remains ambiguous. The CDR3 sequence is 13 residues long. V lost 3 bases and J lost 9, with 9 bases in between. Germline assignment: CDR1 SGHAT and CDR2 FQNNGV.

V usage is TRBV4-3 and J usage is TRBJ1-1; D is unclear. Germline CDR1 and CDR2: LGHNA and YSLEER. Between the trimmed V and J ends, which lost 1 base and 3 bases, there was a span of 3 bases. The CDR3 sequence is 12 residues long. This CDR3 reads CASSQVDTEAFF. CDR3 nucleotides: TGCGCCAGCAGCCAAGTTGACACTGAAGCTTTCTTT.

This chain joins TRBV29-1 and TRBJ2-5; D uncertain. V lost 4 bases and J 1 base, leaving 7 bases between the germline ends. The germline CDR1 and CDR2 sequences are SQVTM and ANQGSEA. The CDR3 extends over 12 amino acids. In DNA, the CDR3 is TGCAGCGTTGTCGGAATCCAAGAGACCCAGTACTTC. This encodes CSVVGIQETQYF. Full variable domain (remainder filled in from reference TRBV29-1 and TRBJ2-5): SAVISQKPSRDICQRGTSLTIQCQVDSQVTMMFWYRQQPGQSLTLIATANQGSEATYESGFVIDKFPISRPNLTFSTLTVSNMSPEDSSIYLCSVVGIQETQYFGPGTRLLVL.

The table lists this clone with a few counts. This sequence joins TRBV29-1 and TRBJ1-1; D is uncertain. This CDR3 region has 10 residues. The germline CDR1 and CDR2 sequences are SQVTM and ANQGSEA. The germline V and J ends were trimmed by 4 bases and 8 bases, with 8 bases remaining between them. CDR3 amino acids: CSVVLGEAFF. The CDR3 region has the DNA TGCAGCGTTGTGTTAGGGGAAGCTTTCTTT.

The chain is built from TRBV4-3 and TRBJ1-5; D perhaps matches TRBD1 (6 bases). Germline values: CDR1 LGHNA, CDR2 YSLEER. The CDR3 runs to 14 residues. Trimming removed 2 bases at V and 2 bases at J, with 7 bases between. CDR3 sequence reads: CASSQRQGNQPQHF. DNA for the CDR3: TGCGCCAGCAGCCAACGACAGGGCAATCAGCCCCAGCATTTT.

The chain combines TRBV29-1 with TRBJ2-4; no definite D call. There are 13 residues in the CDR3. Between the trimmed V and J ends, which lost 2 bases and 4 bases, there was a span of 9 bases. Germline V gene lookup returns CDR1 SQVTM and CDR2 ANQGSEA. This chain's CDR3 is CSVEKNGKNIQYF. The DNA for the CDR3 is TGCAGCGTTGAAAAGAATGGAAAAAACATTCAGTACTTC.

This clone was recorded only once. V and J are TRBV7-2 and TRBJ1-1; unclear D gene. The germline gives CDR1 SGHTA, CDR2 FQGNSA. V lost 2 bases to trimming and J lost 7 bases, with 11 bases between them. CDR3 length: 13 residues. CDR3 bases: TGTGCCAGCAGCTTAACAGTGGCAGATGAAGCTTTCTTT. Protein product: CASSLTVADEAFF.

The CDR3 reads CASSPAGQARNYGYTF. CDR3 sequence (DNA): TGTGCCAGCAGCCCCGCGGGACAGGCCCGAAACTATGGCTACACCTTC. The chain employs TRBV7-6 and TRBJ1-2; the match to TRBD1 covers 8 bases. The CDR3 contains 16 residues. The germline V gene encodes CDR1 SGHVS and CDR2 FNYEAQ. V trimming: 5 bases; J trimming: 2 bases; junction bases outside the gene matches: 10.

The chain combines TRBV2 with TRBJ1-4, with D hard to call. The V end lost 0 bases, the J end lost 13 bases, and 24 bases lay between the germline ends. CDR1 and CDR2 (germline): SNHLY, FYNNEI. The CDR3 runs to 17 residues. CDR3 in DNA: TGTGCCAGCAGTGAAGCAACAAAGGGCCCAAGGAGGAAAAGACTGTTTTTT. It encodes CASSEATKGPRRKRLFF.

V gene TRBV19 combines with J gene TRBJ2-5; weak D call: TRBD1 (6 bases). This CDR3 contains 17 residues. Deletions cut 1 base from V and 2 bases from J, with 17 bases between. Germline V gene lookup returns CDR1 LNHDA and CDR2 SQIVND (reference sequence). The CDR3 DNA reads TGTGCCAGTAGTATAGCTGGACCACCGGGACAACAAGAGACCCAGTACTTC. Its protein product is CASSIAGPPGQQETQYF.

With respect to this clone: This specimen includes other DNA sequences encoding the same CDR3. The rearrangement uses TRBV30 and TRBJ1-1; 7 nucleotides match TRBD1. Losses at the gene ends were 1 base for V and 0 bases for J; bases not matched to a gene: 5. CDR3 length: 15 amino acids. From germline, CDR1 is GTSNPN and CDR2 SVGIG (reference sequence). For the CDR3, the DNA is TGTGCCTGGAGTGCATACAGGGGTTTGAACACTGAAGCTTTCTTT. Its protein is CAWSAYRGLNTEAFF. Filled out from reference TRBV30 and TRBJ1-1, the complete variable domain reads SQTIHQWPATLVQPVGSPLSLECTVEGTSNPNLYWYRQAAGRGLQLLFYSVGIGQISSEVPQNLSASRPQDRQFILSSKKLLLSDSGFYLCAWSAYRGLNTEAFFGQGTRLTVV.

The chain uses TRBV4-3 and TRBJ2-7; D is unresolved. Germline CDR1 is LGHNA and CDR2 is YSLEER. Trimming shortened V by 4 bases and J by 2 bases, and 18 bases separated the two germline ends. The CDR3 covers 16 residues. CDR3 nucleotides: TGCGCCAGCAGCCCAGAGCCGAGTCAAAGGGCCTACGAGCAGTACTTC. This encodes CASSPEPSQRAYEQYF.

Only one count was recorded for this clone. Because the CDR3's place on the DNA is in doubt, the DNA is left out and the CDR3 is given as listed by TCRdb. The CDR3 here is CSVGTGNSLLRYF. The V and J genes are TRBV29-1 and TRBJ2-7; the listed D gene, TRBD1, was not tested against the DNA. The CDR3 sequence runs 13 residues, both termini included. Germline assignment: CDR1 SQVTM and CDR2 ANQGSEA.